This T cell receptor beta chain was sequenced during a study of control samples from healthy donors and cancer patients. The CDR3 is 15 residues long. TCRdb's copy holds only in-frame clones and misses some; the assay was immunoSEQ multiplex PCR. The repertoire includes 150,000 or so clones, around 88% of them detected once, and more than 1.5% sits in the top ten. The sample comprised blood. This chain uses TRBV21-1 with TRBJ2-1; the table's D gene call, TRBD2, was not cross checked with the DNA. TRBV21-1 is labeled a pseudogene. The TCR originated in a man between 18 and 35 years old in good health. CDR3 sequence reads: CASKAGVTLYNEQFF. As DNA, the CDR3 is TGTGCCAGCAAAGCGGGTGTGACTCTGTACAATGAGCAGTTCTTC.